The 20 T cell receptor beta chains below were found in one sample sequenced in a study of T cell repertoires in cytomegalovirus infection. TCRdb called the reads again in MiXCR, with one record for every CDR3 protein. Among about half a million distinct CDR3 sequences listed, approximately 46% were seen once. For these receptors, no antigen is known. The sequencing used cultured PBMCs, collected from culture after CMV antigen stimulation. All receptors derive from a human donor in good health (CMV status not recorded). Some clones in this sample may be carry-over from other donors' samples.

This clonotype was counted a few times. The CDR3 DNA follows: TGCGCCAGCAGCCAAGATCGACGGGGGACTGAAGCTTTCTTT. Protein product: CASSQDRRGTEAFF. The chain uses TRBV4-1 and TRBJ1-1; tentatively, D is TRBD1 (5 bases). This CDR3 region has 14 residues. Trimming left V 0 bases short and J 5 bases short, with 10 bases between. Germline V gene lookup returns CDR1 MGHRA and CDR2 YSYEKL.

The chain has TRBV5-1 and TRBJ1-3; tentatively, D is TRBD1 (6 bases). Trimming took 4 bases from V and 0 from J, leaving 14 bases between them. Germline loops: CDR1 SGHRS, CDR2 YFSETQ. The CDR3 covers 16 residues. This CDR3 is CASSSTTGISGNTIYF. The CDR3 DNA follows: TGCGCCAGCAGCAGCACAACAGGGATCTCTGGAAACACCATATATTTT.

This chain links TRBV6-8 with TRBJ1-4; D possibly corresponds to TRBD1 (5 bases). Germline V gene lookup returns CDR1 MNHGY and CDR2 SAAAGT. Trimming stripped 5 bases from V and 8 bases from J, with 15 bases between. CDR3 length: 14 residues. In nucleotides, the CDR3 is TGTGCCAGCAGTGACGGGAGACAGCTCGAAAAACTGTTTTTT. Protein sequence: CASSDGRQLEKLFF.

This sequence joins TRBV5-6 and TRBJ2-7; D gene uncertain. This CDR3 region has 13 residues. The germline CDR1 and CDR2 sequences are SGHDT and YYEEEE. Trimming left V 6 bases short and J 2 bases short, with 12 bases between. CDR3 DNA: TGTGCCAGCACCGTCTTCGGGCCCTACGAGCAGTACTTC. Translating gives CASTVFGPYEQYF.

In this sample, this clonotype turned up a few times. V usage is TRBV10-3 and J usage is TRBJ2-7, with D perhaps matching TRBD1 (7 bases). The CDR3 extends over 16 amino acids. Germline assignment: CDR1 ENHRY and CDR2 SYGVKD. Deletions cut 4 bases from V and 4 bases from J, with 20 bases between. In nucleotides, the CDR3 is TGTGCCATCAGTGGTAAGGGGGCGACTAGGGGATACGAGCAGTACTTC. The encoded protein is CAISGKGATRGYEQYF.

The chain links TRBV7-9 to TRBJ2-7; a possible D gene is TRBD2 (5 bases). Germline CDR1 reads SEHNR; CDR2 reads FQNEAQ (reference sequence). This CDR3 is built from 14 residues. V was cut by 5 bases and J by 1 base, with 12 bases left in between. CDR3 protein: CASSRASGSYEQYF. For the CDR3, the DNA is TGTGCCAGCAGCCGGGCCTCGGGGTCCTACGAGCAGTACTTC.

This chain connects TRBV11-2 to TRBJ2-5; maybe TRBD1 (5 bases). The V end was cut by 2 bases, the J end by 1 base, with 11 bases between. The CDR3 extends over 15 amino acids. Looked up from germline, CDR1 is SGHAT and CDR2 is FQNNGV. The CDR3 reads CASSLSGFGQETQYF. The CDR3 coding sequence is TGTGCCAGCAGCTTATCAGGGTTCGGCCAAGAGACCCAGTACTTC.

The rearrangement uses TRBV19 and TRBJ2-7; TRBD2 matches at 7 bases. Germline CDR1 reads LNHDA; CDR2 reads SQIVND (reference sequence). V was pared by 6 bases and J by 7 bases, with 12 bases of the junction left unmatched. The length of the CDR3 is 14 residues. The chain's CDR3 is CASSPIGGSGEQYF. The DNA for the CDR3 is TGTGCCAGTAGCCCAATCGGAGGTAGCGGGGAGCAGTACTTC.

This clonotype came up a few times. The chain joins TRBV7-2 to TRBJ2-2; no clear D. CDR3 length equals 18 residues. Trimming pared 2 bases from V and 0 bases from J, leaving 16 bases between. The V gene's germline CDR1 is SGHTA and CDR2 FQGNSA. The CDR3 spells CASSLRVTYNSNTGELFF. CDR3 nucleotides: TGTGCCAGCAGCTTAAGGGTGACTTACAACTCGAACACCGGGGAGCTGTTTTTT.

The chain has TRBV7-9 and TRBJ2-2, with D possibly TRBD1 on 6 matching bases. The CDR3 length is 19 residues. Trimming stripped 3 bases from V and 3 bases from J, with 23 bases between. Per germline, CDR1 SEHNR and CDR2 FQNEAQ (reference sequence). CDR3 nucleotides: TGTGCCAGCAGCTTCGCCGGGACACAGTATCGGACGGACACCGGGGAGCTGTTTTTT. Amino acids: CASSFAGTQYRTDTGELFF.

This rearrangement joins TRBV12-3 or TRBV12-4 to TRBJ2-1; D possibly matches TRBD1 or TRBD2 (6 bases each). The CDR3 is made up of 15 amino acids. V gave up 4 bases and J gave up 12 bases, with 22 bases separating them. Here the CDR3 DNA reads TGTGCCAGCAGTTCCCTTCCCGAAGGGGGGCTAGCGCAGTTCTTC. It encodes CASSSLPEGGLAQFF.

This chain joins TRBV28 and TRBJ2-7, with 8 positions matching TRBD1. Germline V lookup: CDR1 MDHEN, CDR2 SYDVKM. V shed 7 bases, J shed 5 bases, and the junction held 22 bases outside the gene matches. This CDR3 spans 18 amino acids. The CDR3 sequence is CASTLWGQAKKGANEQYF. The CDR3 DNA reads as TGTGCCAGCACCCTCTGGGGACAGGCCAAAAAAGGTGCCAACGAGCAGTACTTC.

This chain joins TRBV2 and TRBJ2-7; D gene ambiguous. CDR1 is SNHLY, CDR2 FYNNEI, per germline. The CDR3 totals 13 residues. The V gene lost 3 bases and the J gene lost 3 bases, with 9 bases spanning the gap. The CDR3 nucleotides are TGTGCCAGCAGTGATCCGGACCACTACGAGCAGTACTTC. Encoded protein: CASSDPDHYEQYF.

The CDR3 DNA sequence: TGTGCCAGCAGCAAGGGAGGCCTGAGCTCCTACGAGCAGTACTTC. This encodes CASSKGGLSSYEQYF. This rearrangement joins TRBV7-2 to TRBJ2-7, with D possibly matching TRBD2 (6 bases). Trimming shortened V by 5 bases and J by 0 bases, and 14 bases separated the two germline ends. This CDR3 is 15 amino acids long. CDR1 is SGHTA and CDR2 is FQGNSA in the germline V gene.

As DNA, the CDR3 is TGTGCCAGCAGACAAACGGGGGGATACTCGCCGTACGAGCAGTACTTC. Translated, it gives CASRQTGGYSPYEQYF. This sequence joins TRBV11-2 and TRBJ2-7; TRBD2 matches 7 bases. There are 16 residues in the CDR3. In germline, CDR1 is SGHAT, CDR2 FQNNGV. The ends lost 6 bases at V and 4 bases at J; junction bases unmatched: 15.

This clonotype occurred a few times. V and J are TRBV12-3 or TRBV12-4 and TRBJ2-7, with 8 bases identical to TRBD1. The CDR3 length is 14 residues. V was clipped by 6 bases and J by 5 bases; unmatched bases: 9. The CDR3 DNA sequence: TGTGCCAGCAGCCTCAGGGGGCGATCCGACGAGCAGTACTTC. Translated: CASSLRGRSDEQYF.

This clonotype was detected only a few times. V usage is TRBV12-3 or TRBV12-4 and J usage is TRBJ1-6; 7 positions agree with TRBD1. V lost 3 bases, J lost 6 bases, and 5 bases stayed unmatched. This CDR3 region has 15 residues. The DNA for the CDR3 is TGTGCCAGCAGTTTCCAGGGGGGTCGTAATTCACCCCTCCACTTT. Its protein product is CASSFQGGRNSPLHF.

The chain carries TRBV4-1 and TRBJ1-1; D is undetermined. Germline CDR1 reads MGHRA; CDR2 reads YSYEKL. Trimming took 5 bases from V and 6 from J, leaving 13 bases between them. This CDR3 has 13 amino acids. The CDR3 region has the DNA TGCGCCAGCAGCGAAAGACGAATTGCTGAAGCTTTCTTT. As protein: CASSERRIAEAFF.

The chain links TRBV30 to TRBJ1-1; D remains ambiguous. The CDR3 contains 14 residues. The V end lost 0 bases, the J end lost 4 bases, and 12 bases lay between the germline ends. The germline V gene encodes CDR1 GTSNPN and CDR2 SVGIG (reference sequence). CDR3 nucleotides: TGTGCCTGGAGTGTACTCCCCGGAATCACTGAAGCTTTCTTT. Protein product: CAWSVLPGITEAFF.

This clonotype has only a few counts. The chain couples TRBV7-9 to TRBJ2-7; 8 bases fit TRBD2. CDR1 SEHNR and CDR2 FQNEAQ come from the germline V gene (reference sequence). The CDR3 has 15 amino acids. The ends lost 4 bases at V and 6 bases at J; junction bases unmatched: 11. The CDR3 DNA is TGTGCCAGCAGCTCACCCCGGGGGGGGGGACGCGAGCAGTACTTC. It translates to CASSSPRGGGREQYF.